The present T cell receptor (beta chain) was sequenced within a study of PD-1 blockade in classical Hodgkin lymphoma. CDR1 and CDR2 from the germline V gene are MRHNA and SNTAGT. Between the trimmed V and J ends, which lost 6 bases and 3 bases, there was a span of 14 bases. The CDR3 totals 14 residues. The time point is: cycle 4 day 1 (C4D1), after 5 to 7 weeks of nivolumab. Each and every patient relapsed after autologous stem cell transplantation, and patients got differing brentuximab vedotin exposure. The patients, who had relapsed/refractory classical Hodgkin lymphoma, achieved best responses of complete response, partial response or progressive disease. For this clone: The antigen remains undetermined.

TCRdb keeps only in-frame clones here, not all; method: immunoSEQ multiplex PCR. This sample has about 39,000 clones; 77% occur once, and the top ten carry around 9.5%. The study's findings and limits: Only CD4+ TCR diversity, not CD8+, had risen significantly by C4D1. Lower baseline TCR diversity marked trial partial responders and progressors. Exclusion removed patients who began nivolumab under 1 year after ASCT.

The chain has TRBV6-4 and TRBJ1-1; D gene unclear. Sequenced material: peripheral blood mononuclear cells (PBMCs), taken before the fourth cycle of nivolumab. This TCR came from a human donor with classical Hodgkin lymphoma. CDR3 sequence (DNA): TGTGCCAGCAGCCCAACGATCTTGGACACTGAAGCTTTCTTT. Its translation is CASSPTILDTEAFF.